The clone carrying this T cell receptor (beta chain) was detected many times. Its antigen is not identified. These data belong to a study of T cell repertoires in cytomegalovirus infection. Whole-study context: Public TCR beta signatures were indicative of both CMV infection and a matching HLA type.

General study points: The ex vivo response was dominated by HLA-C-restricted CMV-specific TCR beta clonotypes.

TCRdb fed the reads into MiXCR, producing one record per CDR3 protein. The data contain just under 500,000 distinct CDR3 sequences, roughly 34% of them singletons. The clonotype was recovered from a human donor in good health (CMV status not recorded). Some clones in this sample may be carry-over from other donors' samples. The sequencing used cultured PBMCs, collected from culture after CMV antigen stimulation.

The DNA for the CDR3 is TGTGCCAGCAGCTTAGTGACAGGGGCGGCCGGGGAGCTGTTTTTT. It encodes CASSLVTGAAGELFF. The V gene is TRBV7-2, the J gene TRBJ2-2, with 8 bases fitting TRBD1. This CDR3 comprises 15 residues. With 1 base clipped from V and 6 bases from J, the junction kept 4 bases outside the gene matches. Germline CDR1 SGHTA, CDR2 FQGNSA.